These 23 T cell receptor beta chains were sequenced from one sample in a study of T cells in Graves' hyperthyroidism and ophthalmopathy (dated by TCRdb to the late 2010s). Library construction relied on multiplex PCR. For sequencing, an Illumina HiSeq 2000 was employed. Amplification of TCR beta CDR3 regions was carried out from RNA transcripts. A first-round RT-PCR of the TCR CDR3 used the HTBI primer set with the Qiagen OneStep RT-PCR kit. Starting from the raw public reads, TCRdb applied fastp trimming at Q25, assembled clones with MiXCR and retained in-frame beta chains. CDR3 protein duplicates are merged, each entry listing the most common genes and DNA. The sample has almost 500,000 distinct CDR3 sequences on record, approximately 23% of them singletons. The ten largest clones represent under 55% of the sample. Specimen: blood. Source of these receptors: a woman in her 70s with Graves' ophthalmopathy.

This clonotype occurred a few times. J is TRBJ2-7 and V is TRBV6-2 or TRBV6-3; the D gene is possibly TRBD2 (6 bases). Germline loops: CDR1 MNHEY, CDR2 SVGEGT. Trimming cost V 4 bases and J 7 bases, with 29 bases left between them. CDR3 length equals 18 residues. This CDR3 reads CASSSSGKSRGLAREQYF. The CDR3 nucleotides are TGTGCCAGCAGTTCCTCAGGGAAATCGCGGGGATTGGCGAGGGAGCAGTACTTC.

The CDR3 DNA follows: TGTGCCAGCAGTGAAGCCCCCGGGGCCGGCAATCAGCCCCAGCATTTT. Amino acid sequence: CASSEAPGAGNQPQHF. The genes are TRBV6-1 and TRBJ1-5; a possible D gene is TRBD1 (5 bases). The CDR3 is 16 amino acids. Germline assignment: CDR1 MNHNS and CDR2 SASEGT. The ends were cut back, 0 bases at V and 2 bases at J, with 11 bases in the middle.

This clonotype has only a few counts. V is TRBV19 and J is TRBJ2-7, with D unresolved. CDR3 length: 13 amino acids. Germline-derived CDR1 and CDR2 are LNHDA and SQIVND (reference sequence). V was shortened by 7 bases and J by 3 bases, with 13 bases between the two germline ends. CDR3 sequence (DNA): TGTGCCAGTAAAAAGCCTAGTCTCTACGAGCAGTACTTC. This translates into CASKKPSLYEQYF.

This clonotype was detected ten times or more. The chain couples TRBV6-1 to TRBJ2-3, with D possibly matching TRBD2 (5 bases). Between the trimmed V and J ends, which lost 7 bases and 2 bases, there was a span of 13 bases. The CDR3 length is 14 residues. CDR1 is MNHNS and CDR2 is SASEGT in the germline V gene. The chain's CDR3 is CASKLVRDTDTQYF. The CDR3 region has the DNA TGTGCCAGCAAACTAGTCCGAGACACAGATACGCAGTATTTT.

The chain carries TRBV20-1 and TRBJ1-4, with 7 bases aligning to TRBD1. The CDR3 is 16 amino acids. Unmatched junction bases numbered 14, after V lost 6 bases and J lost 4 bases. CDR1 is DFQATT and CDR2 is SNEGSKA in the germline V gene (reference sequence). CDR3 coding DNA: TGCAGTGCCCCGGACAGGTCGGGGCGATTTAATGAAAAACTGTTTTTT. It is translated as CSAPDRSGRFNEKLFF.

This clonotype was seen a few times. The chain links TRBV19 to TRBJ2-5; 9 positions match TRBD2. V shed 7 bases and J 2 bases; nucleotides not matched to a gene: 5. The germline V gene has CDR1 LNHDA and CDR2 SQIVND (reference sequence). This CDR3 region has 14 residues. The CDR3 DNA sequence: TGTGCCAGTACCGGGCTAGCGGGACAAGAGACCCAGTACTTC. Its protein product is CASTGLAGQETQYF. Supplemented by reference TRBV19 and TRBJ2-5, the full variable domain reads DGGITQSPKYLFRKEGQNVTLSCEQNLNHDAMYWYRQDPGQGLRLIYYSQIVNDFQKGDIAEGYSVSREKKESFPLTVTSAQKNPTAFYLCASTGLAGQETQYFGPGTRLLVL.

Many counts were recorded for this clonotype. V gene TRBV28 combines with J gene TRBJ1-5, with D unclear. The V end lost 6 bases, the J end lost 7 bases, and 10 bases lay between the germline ends. Germline CDR1 reads MDHEN; CDR2 reads SYDVKM. CDR3 length: 12 amino acids. The CDR3 protein is CASRLWRQPQHF. DNA of the CDR3: TGTGCCAGCAGACTTTGGCGCCAGCCCCAGCATTTT.

This clonotype has a count of ten or more. This chain connects TRBV3-1 to TRBJ1-4; 7 nucleotides match TRBD1. This CDR3 spans 16 amino acids. The germline V gene encodes CDR1 LGHDT and CDR2 YNNKEL (reference sequence). V shed 1 base, J shed 5 bases, and the junction held 7 bases outside the gene matches. The CDR3 loop reads CASSQARGLRNEKLFF. The DNA for the CDR3 is TGTGCCAGCAGCCAAGCGAGGGGGCTAAGGAATGAAAAACTGTTTTTT.

The sample holds a few counts of this clonotype. The genes are TRBV19 and TRBJ1-1; TRBD1 matches at 7 bases. J gave up 10 bases and V 4 bases, and 9 bases lay outside the gene matches. This CDR3 is built from 13 residues. Germline lookup yields CDR1 LNHDA and CDR2 SQIVND (reference sequence). CDR3 residues: CASSTWDSHRAFF. The DNA for the CDR3 is TGTGCCAGTAGTACCTGGGACAGCCATCGAGCTTTCTTT.

The sample holds a few counts of this clonotype. The chain recombines TRBV7-9 with TRBJ1-1; 11 bases align to TRBD1. The CDR3 length is 16 residues. The J segment lost 5 bases and the V segment lost 5 bases, leaving 10 bases of the junction unmatched. Germline V gene data show CDR1 as SEHNR and CDR2 as FQNEAQ (reference sequence). CDR3 region: CASSIRTGGTGTEAFF. The CDR3 bases are TGTGCCAGCAGCATCAGGACAGGGGGCACGGGTACTGAAGCTTTCTTT.

This clonotype occurred many times. The chain is built from TRBV7-2 and TRBJ1-1; D not certain. Trimming shortened V by 1 base and J by 4 bases, and 13 bases separated the two germline ends. This CDR3 has 15 residues. Germline V lookup: CDR1 SGHTA, CDR2 FQGNSA. In nucleotides, the CDR3 is TGTGCCAGCAGCTTAGGTGTGGCCCACGCCACTGAAGCTTTCTTT. As protein: CASSLGVAHATEAFF.

The chain links TRBV30 to TRBJ1-1; a weak D match, TRBD1 (5 bases). CDR3 size: 15 residues. Germline V gives CDR1 GTSNPN, CDR2 SVGIG (reference sequence). Trimming pared 4 bases from V and 4 bases from J, leaving 19 bases between. This CDR3 is CAWKFLRGQSTEAFF. In DNA form, the CDR3 reads TGTGCCTGGAAGTTCCTTAGGGGCCAGAGCACTGAAGCTTTCTTT.

This clonotype turned up a few times. The chain joins TRBV30 to TRBJ1-5, with 8 bases lining up with TRBD1. After removal of 3 bases from V and 7 bases from J, the junction contained 8 bases not matched to a gene. CDR3 length: 14 residues. Germline V gene lookup returns CDR1 GTSNPN and CDR2 SVGIG (reference sequence). The CDR3 DNA reads TGTGCCTGGAGCCAAGGACAGGGTAGACAGCCCCAGCATTTT. Its translation: CAWSQGQGRQPQHF. The variable domain in full, completed from reference TRBV30 and TRBJ1-5, reads SQTIHQWPATLVQPVGSPLSLECTVEGTSNPNLYWYRQAAGRGLQLLFYSVGIGQISSEVPQNLSASRPQDRQFILSSKKLLLSDSGFYLCAWSQGQGRQPQHFGDGTRLSIL.

A note on this clonotype: With a much larger clone just one base away, this may be a read error. This chain uses TRBV29-1 with TRBJ2-5; D may be TRBD1 (7 bases). The germline V gene encodes CDR1 SQVTM and CDR2 ANQGSEA. The CDR3 sequence is 14 residues long. Trimming removed 1 base at V and 7 bases at J, with 16 bases between. The CDR3 coding sequence is TGCAGCGTTGAAGGCGCCCAGGGGGGAGGGACCCAGTACTTC. Protein product: CSVEGAQGGGTQYF.

The chain has TRBV30 and TRBJ1-4; possibly TRBD1 for D (5 bases). Per the germline V gene, CDR1 is GTSNPN and CDR2 is SVGIG (reference sequence). V shed 1 base and J shed 10 bases, with 13 bases lying between them. This CDR3 has 13 residues. This chain's CDR3 is CAWSDYQGGKLFF. In nucleotides, the CDR3 is TGTGCCTGGAGTGACTACCAGGGCGGAAAACTGTTTTTT.

V usage is TRBV4-3 and J usage is TRBJ1-1; 10 positions match TRBD1. The germline gives CDR1 LGHNA, CDR2 YSLEER. The V segment lost 5 bases and the J segment 4 bases; nucleotides outside the gene matches: 4. CDR3 length equals 14 residues. The CDR3 DNA is TGCGCCAGCAGCGCGGGACAGGGGTTCACTGAAGCTTTCTTT. Its translation: CASSAGQGFTEAFF.

A few counts support this clonotype. The V and J genes are TRBV5-1 and TRBJ2-7; TRBD1 matches 8 bases. The CDR3 has 15 residues. Per the germline V gene, CDR1 is SGHRS and CDR2 is YFSETQ. The V segment lost 4 bases and the J segment 1 base; nucleotides outside the gene matches: 7. The CDR3 region is CASSLRTGSSYEQYF. CDR3 bases: TGCGCCAGCAGCCTTAGGACAGGGTCGTCCTACGAGCAGTACTTC.

As concerns this clonotype: This may stem from a read error, because a much larger clone lies one nucleotide away. The chain links TRBV28 to TRBJ1-2; TRBD1 might be the D (5 bases). From germline, CDR1 is MDHEN and CDR2 SYDVKM. The CDR3 runs to 15 residues. Trimming shortened V by 6 bases and J by 5 bases, and 19 bases separated the two germline ends. CDR3 DNA: TGTGCCAGCAGATCGCCCGGAGAGGGGCAGTATGGCTACACCTTC. This encodes CASRSPGEGQYGYTF.

This clonotype was counted many times. This chain connects TRBV28 to TRBJ1-1; TRBD1 is a possible D gene (6 bases). Looked up from germline, CDR1 is MDHEN and CDR2 is SYDVKM. V dropped 5 bases and J dropped 1 base, with 14 bases sitting between them. The CDR3 contains 15 residues. The CDR3 loop is CASSEQGSENTEAFF. CDR3 DNA: TGTGCCAGCAGTGAGCAGGGGTCGGAGAACACTGAAGCTTTCTTT.

CDR3 loop: CASSYWPPGGENTGELFF. CDR3 coding DNA: TGTGCCAGCAGTTATTGGCCCCCAGGGGGGGAGAACACCGGGGAGCTGTTTTTT. The chain is built from TRBV6-2 or TRBV6-3 and TRBJ2-2, with D perhaps assigned TRBD1 or TRBD2 (7 bases each). The ends were cut back, 3 bases at V and 1 base at J, with 18 bases in the middle. The CDR3 contains 18 residues. Germline CDR1 reads MNHEY; CDR2 reads SVGEGT.

There are many counts of this clonotype. V gene TRBV11-2 combines with J gene TRBJ1-2; D is unclear. Trimming removed 1 base from V and 1 base from J, with 19 bases in between. The germline V gene encodes CDR1 SGHAT and CDR2 FQNNGV. The CDR3 consists of 18 residues. CDR3 DNA sequence: TGTGCCAGCAGCTTAGTGGCCTCTGGACGGATCAGTAACTATGGCTACACCTTC. Translating gives CASSLVASGRISNYGYTF. Full variable domain (remainder filled in from reference TRBV11-2 and TRBJ1-2): EAGVAQSPRYKIIEKRQSVAFWCNPISGHATLYWYQQILGQGPKLLIQFQNNGVVDDSQLPKDRFSAERLKGVDSTLKIQPAKLEDSAVYLCASSLVASGRISNYGYTFGSGTRLTVV.

The CDR3 protein is CASSSSSDEQYF. In DNA form, the CDR3 reads TGTGCCAGCTCATCTAGCAGCGACGAGCAGTACTTC. This chain links TRBV18 with TRBJ2-7; D possibly corresponds to TRBD2 (5 bases). This CDR3 is 12 amino acids long. The germline V gene encodes CDR1 KGHSH and CDR2 LQKENI. V was shortened by 5 bases and J by 5 bases, with 10 bases between the two germline ends.

The rearrangement links TRBV12-5 to TRBJ1-5, with TRBD1 matching over 7 bases. V lost 5 bases, J lost 2 bases, and 6 bases stayed unmatched. The CDR3 runs to 15 residues. Germline-derived CDR1 and CDR2 are LGHNT and FRNRAP. In DNA, the CDR3 is TGTGCTAGTGGTCCCTCAGGGGGTCGCAATCAGCCCCAGCATTTT. Translated: CASGPSGGRNQPQHF.